These T cell receptor beta chains were read from a single sample in a study of blood T cell repertoires in COVID-19. Repertoires were generated with immunoSEQ multiplex PCR, while TCRdb's copy carries only in-frame clones and drops some. The top ten clones hold 0.9% to 1.5% of a sample with fewer than 450,000 clones, more than 75% of them seen once. Sequencing used PBMCs or T cells enriched from blood (not recorded which). The source is a woman aged 18-30 years who had recovered from COVID-19. Each CDR3 is given without its conserved first and last residue. The order of the fields is J gene, V gene, CDR3 protein.

>TRBJ2-3|TRBV12-3/TRBV12-4
ASSLQDTQY
>TRBJ1-2|TRBV2
ASSEYRKTNYGYT
>TRBJ1-2|TRBV6-5
ASSSQGNYGYT
>TRBJ2-1|TRBV7-9
ASRGQGAFDEQF
>TRBJ1-1|TRBV5-1
ASSRRGGVTEAF
>TRBJ1-1|TRBV19
ASKGPTGNTEAF
>TRBJ2-3|TRBV9
ASSVTAGGPRTDTQY
>TRBJ1-2|TRBV4-1
ASSQVGGNYGYT
>TRBJ1-2|TRBV5-6
ASSLARSHGYT
>TRBJ1-6|TRBV6-5
ASSSSHRVYNSPLH
>TRBJ1-2|TRBV6-5
ASSNRGGGYT
>TRBJ2-1|TRBV28
ASSKPKGQYNEQF
>TRBJ2-5|TRBV5-1
ASSLAQGGGQETQY
>TRBJ2-2|TRBV4-2
ASSTRGEANTGELF
>TRBJ2-7|TRBV27
ASSFWQGATGSSYEQY
>TRBJ2-7|TRBV4-3
ASSQEGTSGVYEQY
>TRBJ2-1|TRBV3-1/TRBV3-2
ASTPSGGYNEQF
>TRBJ2-2|TRBV18
ASSPFPGTGVFRTGELF
>TRBJ1-1|TRBV11-1
ASSPRLLHEAF
>TRBJ1-2|TRBV3-1/TRBV3-2
ASSPSPGRGFGYT
>TRBJ1-6|TRBV2
ASSDRTLNNSPLH
>TRBJ1-1|TRBV27
ASFPPASGVTEAF
>TRBJ1-5|TRBV28
ASSQYSNQPQH
>TRBJ1-2|TRBV3-1/TRBV3-2
ASSPGGGSSQPYGYT
>TRBJ1-4|TRBV6-5
ASRGGDKTDEKLF
>TRBJ2-7|TRBV5-4
ASSSRAAGEQY
>TRBJ2-5|TRBV28
ASSLSGGAETQY
>TRBJ2-7|TRBV6-6
ASTPRDKSYEQY
>TRBJ2-3|TRBV7-3
ASSSLSGGADTQY
>TRBJ1-2|TRBV24-1
ATRGAKGHGYT
>TRBJ2-3|TRBV7-8
ASSLGGQGTDTQY
>TRBJ1-6|TRBV27
ASSLDSYGSPLH
>TRBJ1-5|TRBV28
ASSYDRGIGQPQH
>TRBJ1-2|TRBV5-4
ASSFGWDYGYT
>TRBJ2-7|TRBV6-2/TRBV6-3
ASSYQSTGGNDEQY
>TRBJ2-1|TRBV5-1
ASSPGVRSYNEQF
>TRBJ1-6|TRBV5-6
ASRLDRGPNSPLH
>TRBJ1-1|TRBV5-6
ASSLGTGNTEAF
>TRBJ2-2|TRBV19
ASSTGTSGVSRELF
>TRBJ1-4|TRBV5-6
ASSTRTGRVKLF
>TRBJ2-2|TRBV25-1
ASSVIPGANTGELF
>TRBJ1-5|TRBV19
ASSIFPQGDRGQPQH
>TRBJ2-5|TRBV5-1
ASSFGTSGGAETQY
>TRBJ1-2|TRBV9
ASSPRTGVGYT
>TRBJ1-2|TRBV19
ASSLDRGLGYT
>TRBJ1-1|TRBV6-5
ASWTGANTEAF
>TRBJ1-5|TRBV19
ASSDHTRNQPQH
>TRBJ2-2|TRBV11-3
ASSLAGGLTGELF
>TRBJ2-7|TRBV4-1
ASSQDRPDFFSSYEQY
>TRBJ2-7|TRBV30
AWSVPRQTYEQY
>TRBJ1-5|TRBV28
ASSQGQGTNQPQH